This TCR beta chain came from a study of radiation and T cells in renal cell carcinoma. Study summary: Nephrectomy followed 15 Gy stereotactic body radiation by 4 weeks.

General study points: From baseline, blood top tumor clonotypes peaked at 2 weeks post-radiation. Without pretreatment biopsies, baseline tumor clonotype presence was undetermined.

Noted time point: baseline pretreatment blood. Treatment in this sample: 15 Gy SBRT to primary tumor, nephrectomy 4 weeks later. The repertoire was sequenced with immunoSEQ multiplex PCR; TCRdb's copy has only in-frame clones and lacks some. The table has some 95,000 clones, 86% seen once; the top ten hold 7% to 9%. CDR1 is SEHNR and CDR2 is FQNEAQ in the germline V gene (reference sequence). V shed 3 bases and J shed 2 bases, with 10 bases lying between them. The CDR3 sequence is 14 residues long. As concerns this clone: Its antigen remains unidentified.

The J gene is TRBJ2-5, the V gene TRBV7-9, with D tentatively TRBD1 (6 bases). The TCR was taken from a man aged 45 to 65 with renal cell carcinoma. Sequencing used blood, obtained from a patient whose treatment included radiotherapy and nephrectomy. CDR3 amino acids: CASSLDSAQETQYF. As DNA, the CDR3 is TGTGCCAGCAGCTTGGACAGCGCTCAAGAGACCCAGTACTTC.